This T cell receptor (beta chain) was captured in a study of CD8 T cells in Susac syndrome. RNA amounts of about 0.5 to 1 ug underwent reverse transcription with random hexamers. The TCR beta CDR3 was amplified by immunoSEQ multiplex PCR across 54 Vbeta, 13 Jbeta. TCRdb reprocessed the immunoSEQ multiplex PCR reads with MiXCR, giving one entry per CDR3 protein. Of about 250,000 distinct CDR3 sequences listed, around 93% are singletons. Negative magnetic isolation gave CD8+ and CD4+ cells; FACS enriched CD8+ TEMRA. The receptor was isolated from a human donor with multiple sclerosis. Sequencing input: CD4+ T cells from PBMCs.

CDR3 sequence reads: CASSPRRGSGELFF. DNA of the CDR3: TGTGCCAGCAGTCCCCGACGGGGGTCTGGGGAGCTGTTTTTT. This rearrangement joins TRBV6-1 to TRBJ2-2, with D tentatively TRBD2 (6 bases). V was cut by 5 bases and J by 8 bases, with 15 bases left in between. CDR3 length: 14 residues. Germline values: CDR1 MNHNS, CDR2 SASEGT.